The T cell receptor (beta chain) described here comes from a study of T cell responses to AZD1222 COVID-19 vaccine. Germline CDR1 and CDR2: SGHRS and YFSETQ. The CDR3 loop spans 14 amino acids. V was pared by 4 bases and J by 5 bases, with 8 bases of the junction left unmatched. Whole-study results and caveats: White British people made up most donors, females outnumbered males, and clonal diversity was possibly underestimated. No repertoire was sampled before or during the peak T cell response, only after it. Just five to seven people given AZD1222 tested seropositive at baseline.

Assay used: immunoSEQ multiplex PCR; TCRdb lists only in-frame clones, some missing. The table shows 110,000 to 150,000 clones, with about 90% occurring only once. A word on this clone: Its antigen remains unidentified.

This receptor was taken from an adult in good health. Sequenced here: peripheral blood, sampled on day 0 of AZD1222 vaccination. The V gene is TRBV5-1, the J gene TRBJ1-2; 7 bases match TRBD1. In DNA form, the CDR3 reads TGCGCCAGCAGCGTCGACAGGGACCTATATGGCTACACCTTC. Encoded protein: CASSVDRDLYGYTF.